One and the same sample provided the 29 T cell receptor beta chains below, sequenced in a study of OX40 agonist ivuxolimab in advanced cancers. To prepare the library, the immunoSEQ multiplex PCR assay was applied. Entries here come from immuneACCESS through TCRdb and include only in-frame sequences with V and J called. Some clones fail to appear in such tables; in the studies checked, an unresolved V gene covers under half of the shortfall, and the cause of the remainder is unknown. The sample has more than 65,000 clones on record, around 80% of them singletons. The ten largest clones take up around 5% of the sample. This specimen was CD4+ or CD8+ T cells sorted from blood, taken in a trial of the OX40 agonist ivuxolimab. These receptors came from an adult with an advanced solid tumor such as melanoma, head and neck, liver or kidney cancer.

For the CDR3, the DNA is TGTGCCAGCAGTTATGGACAGGGGGATTATGGCTACACCTTC. Protein sequence: CASSYGQGDYGYTF. This chain joins TRBV2 and TRBJ1-2; 10 nucleotides line up with TRBD1. Germline-derived CDR1 and CDR2 are SNHLY and FYNNEI. Germline trimming cut 5 bases from V and 5 bases from J; bases unmatched to any gene: 5. The CDR3 runs 14 residues.

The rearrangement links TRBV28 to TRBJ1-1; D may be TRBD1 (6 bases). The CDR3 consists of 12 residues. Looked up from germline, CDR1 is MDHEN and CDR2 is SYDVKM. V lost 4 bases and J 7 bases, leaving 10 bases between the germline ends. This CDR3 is CASSSGHLEAFF. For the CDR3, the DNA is TGTGCCAGCAGTTCGGGACACCTTGAAGCTTTCTTT.

CDR3 region: CASSFGGGGGATDTQYF. The CDR3 DNA reads as TGTGCCAGCAGCTTTGGAGGGGGAGGAGGGGCCACAGATACGCAGTATTTT. V is TRBV5-4 and J is TRBJ2-3; either TRBD1 or TRBD2 may supply D (6 bases each). Germline V lookup: CDR1 SGHNT, CDR2 YYREEE (reference sequence). V dropped 2 bases and J dropped 2 bases, with 18 bases sitting between them. The CDR3 spans 17 residues.

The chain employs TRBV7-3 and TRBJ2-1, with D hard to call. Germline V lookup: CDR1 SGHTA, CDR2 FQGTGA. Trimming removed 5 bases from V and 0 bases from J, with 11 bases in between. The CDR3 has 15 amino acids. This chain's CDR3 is CASSPFTVSYNEQFF. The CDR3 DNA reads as TGTGCCAGCAGCCCATTCACTGTCTCCTACAATGAGCAGTTCTTC.

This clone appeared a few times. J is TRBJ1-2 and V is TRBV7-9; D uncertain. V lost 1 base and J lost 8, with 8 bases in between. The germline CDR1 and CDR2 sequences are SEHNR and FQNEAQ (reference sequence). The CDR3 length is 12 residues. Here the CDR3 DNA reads TGTGCCAGCAGCTTAGGTCTGGGGGGCTACACCTTC. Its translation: CASSLGLGGYTF. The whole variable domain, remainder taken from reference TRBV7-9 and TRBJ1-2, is DTGVSQNPRHKITKRGQNVTFRCDPISEHNRLYWYRQTLGQGPEFLTYFQNEAQLEKSRLLSDRFSAERPKGSFSTLEIQRTEQGDSAMYLCASSLGLGGYTFGSGTRLTVV.

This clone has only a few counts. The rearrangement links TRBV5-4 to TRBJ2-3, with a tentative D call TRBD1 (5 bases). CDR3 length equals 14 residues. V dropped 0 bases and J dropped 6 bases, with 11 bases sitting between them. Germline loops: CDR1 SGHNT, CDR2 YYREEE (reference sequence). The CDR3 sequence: CASSLGQAGDTQYF. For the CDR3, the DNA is TGTGCCAGCAGCTTGGGCCAAGCAGGGGATACGCAGTATTTT.

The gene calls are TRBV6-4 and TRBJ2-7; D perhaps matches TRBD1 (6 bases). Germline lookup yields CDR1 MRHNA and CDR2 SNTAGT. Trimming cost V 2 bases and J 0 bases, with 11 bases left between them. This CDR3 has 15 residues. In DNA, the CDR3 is TGTGCCAGCAGTGACCATAGGACAGACTCCTACGAGCAGTACTTC. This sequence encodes CASSDHRTDSYEQYF.

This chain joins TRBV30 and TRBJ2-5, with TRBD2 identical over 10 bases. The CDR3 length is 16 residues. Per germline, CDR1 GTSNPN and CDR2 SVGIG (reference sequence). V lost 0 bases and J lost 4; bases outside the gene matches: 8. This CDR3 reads CAWSVGSSGSGETQYF. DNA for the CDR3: TGTGCCTGGAGTGTAGGGTCTAGCGGGAGTGGAGAGACCCAGTACTTC.

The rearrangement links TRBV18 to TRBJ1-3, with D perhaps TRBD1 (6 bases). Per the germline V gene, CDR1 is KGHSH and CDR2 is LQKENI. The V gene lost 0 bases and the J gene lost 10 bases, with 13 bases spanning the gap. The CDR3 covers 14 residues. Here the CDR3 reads CASSPPSTGSTIYF. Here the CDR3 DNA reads TGTGCCAGCTCACCACCGTCAACAGGGAGTACCATATATTTT.

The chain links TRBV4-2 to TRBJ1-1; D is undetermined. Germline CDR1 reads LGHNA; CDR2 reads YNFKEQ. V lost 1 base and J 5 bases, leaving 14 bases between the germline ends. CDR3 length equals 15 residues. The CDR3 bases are TGTGCCAGCAGCCAAGTCGACGCTCGGAAAACTGAAGCTTTCTTT. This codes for CASSQVDARKTEAFF.

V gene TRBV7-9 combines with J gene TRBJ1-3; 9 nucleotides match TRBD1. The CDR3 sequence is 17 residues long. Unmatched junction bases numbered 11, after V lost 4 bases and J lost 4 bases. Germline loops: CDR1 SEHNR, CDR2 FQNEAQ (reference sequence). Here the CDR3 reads CASSYNYRGRIGNTIYF. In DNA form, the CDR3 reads TGTGCCAGCAGCTACAATTACAGGGGGCGCATAGGAAACACCATATATTTT. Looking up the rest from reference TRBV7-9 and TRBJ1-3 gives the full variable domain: DTGVSQNPRHKITKRGQNVTFRCDPISEHNRLYWYRQTLGQGPEFLTYFQNEAQLEKSRLLSDRFSAERPKGSFSTLEIQRTEQGDSAMYLCASSYNYRGRIGNTIYFGEGSWLTVV.

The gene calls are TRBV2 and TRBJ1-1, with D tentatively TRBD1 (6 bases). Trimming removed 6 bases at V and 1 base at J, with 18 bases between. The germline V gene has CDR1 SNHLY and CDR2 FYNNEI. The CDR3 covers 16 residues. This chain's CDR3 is CASSALGGGSNTEAFF. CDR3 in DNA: TGTGCCAGCAGCGCACTGGGAGGGGGATCGAACACTGAAGCTTTCTTT.

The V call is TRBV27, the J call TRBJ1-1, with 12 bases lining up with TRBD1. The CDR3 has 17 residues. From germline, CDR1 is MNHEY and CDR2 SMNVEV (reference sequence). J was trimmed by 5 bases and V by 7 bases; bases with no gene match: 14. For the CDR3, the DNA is TGTGCCAGCAAGAGGGGACAGGGGGCTGGTCGGGATACTGAAGCTTTCTTT. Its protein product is CASKRGQGAGRDTEAFF.

The CDR3: CASSMDRENTEAFF. The CDR3 DNA follows: TGTGCCAGCAGCATGGACAGGGAGAACACTGAAGCTTTCTTT. The chain joins TRBV9 to TRBJ1-1; 8 bases align to TRBD1. This CDR3 contains 14 residues. V lost 4 bases, J lost 1 base, and 3 bases stayed unmatched. Germline loops: CDR1 SGDLS, CDR2 YYNGEE.

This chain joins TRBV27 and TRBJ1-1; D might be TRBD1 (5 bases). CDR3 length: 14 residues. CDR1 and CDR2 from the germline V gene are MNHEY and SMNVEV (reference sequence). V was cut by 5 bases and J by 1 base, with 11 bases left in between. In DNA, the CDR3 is TGTGCCAGCAGTGGCCGTAGGGGGAACACTGAAGCTTTCTTT. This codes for CASSGRRGNTEAFF.

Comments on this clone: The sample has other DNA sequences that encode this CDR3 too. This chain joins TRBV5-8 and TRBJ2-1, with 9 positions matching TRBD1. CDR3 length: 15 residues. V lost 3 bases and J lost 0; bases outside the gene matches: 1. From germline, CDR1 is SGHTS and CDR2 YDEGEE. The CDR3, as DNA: TGTGCCAGCAGCTCACAGGGGGCCTCCTACAATGAGCAGTTCTTC. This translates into CASSSQGASYNEQFF.

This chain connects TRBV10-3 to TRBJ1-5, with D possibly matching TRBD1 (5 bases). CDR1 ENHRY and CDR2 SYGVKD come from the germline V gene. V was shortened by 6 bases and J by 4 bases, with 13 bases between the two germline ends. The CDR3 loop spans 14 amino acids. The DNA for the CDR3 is TGTGCCATCAGCGCCGCAGGGAGTAATCAGCCCCAGCATTTT. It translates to CAISAAGSNQPQHF.

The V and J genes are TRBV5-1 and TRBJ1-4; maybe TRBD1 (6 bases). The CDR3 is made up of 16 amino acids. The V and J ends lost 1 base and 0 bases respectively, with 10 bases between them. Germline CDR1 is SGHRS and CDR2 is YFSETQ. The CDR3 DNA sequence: TGCGCCAGCAGCTTGCAGGGGCCTCCAACTAATGAAAAACTGTTTTTT. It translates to CASSLQGPPTNEKLFF.

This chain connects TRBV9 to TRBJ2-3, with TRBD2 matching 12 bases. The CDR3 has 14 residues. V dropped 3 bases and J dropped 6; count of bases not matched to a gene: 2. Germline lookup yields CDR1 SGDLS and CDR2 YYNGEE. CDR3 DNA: TGTGCCAGCAGCGGACTAGCGGGAGCGGATACGCAGTATTTT. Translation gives CASSGLAGADTQYF.

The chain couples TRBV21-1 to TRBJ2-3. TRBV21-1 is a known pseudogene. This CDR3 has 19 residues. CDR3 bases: TGTGCCAGCAGCCTGTTTTCTCGAGCTACCCAACATAGCACAGATACGCAGTATTTT. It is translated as CASSLFSRATQHSTDTQYF.

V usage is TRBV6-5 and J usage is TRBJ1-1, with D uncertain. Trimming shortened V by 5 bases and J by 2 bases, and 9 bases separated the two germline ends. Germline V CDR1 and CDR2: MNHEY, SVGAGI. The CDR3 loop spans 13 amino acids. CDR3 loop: CASSIERNTEAFF. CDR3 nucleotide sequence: TGTGCCAGCAGTATCGAAAGAAACACTGAAGCTTTCTTT.

CDR3 protein: CASSLQPPGQGPYEQYF. The CDR3 nucleotides read TGCGCCAGCAGCTTACAACCACCGGGACAGGGACCCTACGAGCAGTACTTC. The chain combines TRBV5-1 with TRBJ2-7, with 9 bases that match TRBD1. The V gene's germline CDR1 is SGHRS and CDR2 YFSETQ. V shed 2 bases and J 2 bases; nucleotides not matched to a gene: 11. The CDR3 sequence is 17 residues long. The full variable domain, with the rest looked up from reference TRBV5-1 and TRBJ2-7, is KAGVTQTPRYLIKTRGQQVTLSCSPISGHRSVSWYQQTPGQGLQFLFEYFSETQRNKGNFPGRFSGRQFSNSRSEMNVSTLELGDSALYLCASSLQPPGQGPYEQYFGPGTRLTVT.

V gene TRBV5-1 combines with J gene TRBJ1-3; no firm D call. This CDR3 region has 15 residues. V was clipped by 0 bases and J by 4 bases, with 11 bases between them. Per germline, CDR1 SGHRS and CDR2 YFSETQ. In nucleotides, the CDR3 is TGCGCCAGCAGCTTGGTGACCGGGTCGGGAAACACCATATATTTT. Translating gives CASSLVTGSGNTIYF.

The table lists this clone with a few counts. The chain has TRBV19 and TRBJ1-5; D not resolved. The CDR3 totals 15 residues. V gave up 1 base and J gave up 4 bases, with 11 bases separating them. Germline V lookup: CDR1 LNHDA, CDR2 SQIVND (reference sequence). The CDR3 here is CASSIGWQVNQPQHF. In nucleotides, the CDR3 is TGTGCCAGTAGTATAGGGTGGCAGGTTAATCAGCCCCAGCATTTT.

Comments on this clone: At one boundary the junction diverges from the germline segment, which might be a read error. The CDR3 is CASSQDGTGNTIYF. CDR3 nucleotide sequence: TGCGCCAGCAGCCAAGATGGAACTGGAAACACCATATATTTT. V and J are TRBV11-2 and TRBJ1-3, with D hard to call. Germline CDR1 reads SGHAT; CDR2 reads FQNNGV. CDR3 length: 14 residues.

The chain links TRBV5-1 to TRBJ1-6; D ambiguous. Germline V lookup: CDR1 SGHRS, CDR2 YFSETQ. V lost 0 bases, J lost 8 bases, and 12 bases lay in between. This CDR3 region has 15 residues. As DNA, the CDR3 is TGCGCCAGCAGCTTGGCGGGTCAGTCGTATTCACCCCTCCACTTT. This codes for CASSLAGQSYSPLHF.

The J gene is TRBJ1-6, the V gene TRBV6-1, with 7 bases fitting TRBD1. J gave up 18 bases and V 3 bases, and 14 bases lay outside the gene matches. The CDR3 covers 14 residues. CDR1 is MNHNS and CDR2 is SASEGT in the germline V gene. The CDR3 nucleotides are TGTGCCAGCAGTGACCTGGGACAGTTCCCCAATGACCACTTT. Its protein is CASSDLGQFPNDHF.

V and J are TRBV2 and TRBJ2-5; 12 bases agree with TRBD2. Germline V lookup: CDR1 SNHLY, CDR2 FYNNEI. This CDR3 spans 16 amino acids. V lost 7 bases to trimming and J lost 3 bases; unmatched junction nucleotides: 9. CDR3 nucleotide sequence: TGTGCCAGCATATGGACTAGCGGGAAGGGGGAAGAGACCCAGTACTTC. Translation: CASIWTSGKGEETQYF.

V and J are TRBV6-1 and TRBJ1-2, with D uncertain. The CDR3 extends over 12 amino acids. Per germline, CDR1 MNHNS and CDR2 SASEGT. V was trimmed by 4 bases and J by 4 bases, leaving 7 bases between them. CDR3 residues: CASSGGGYGYTF. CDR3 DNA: TGTGCCAGCAGTGGTGGCGGCTATGGCTACACCTTC.